The 10 T cell receptor beta chains reported below all come from one sample, sequenced in a study of shared clonotypes between healthy human individuals. Assay used: immunoSEQ multiplex PCR; TCRdb lists only in-frame clones, some missing. The sample lists around 2.1 million clones, approximately 96% seen once, with more than 0.1% in the top ten. Sequenced: naive CD4+ T cells sorted from blood. Sample subset: CD45RA+ positively selected. These receptors were taken from a man younger than 35 in good health.

On this clone: This sample also contains other DNA sequences that code for the same CDR3. The J gene is TRBJ1-4, the V gene TRBV5-1; 7 bases map to TRBD1. The V gene's germline CDR1 is SGHRS and CDR2 YFSETQ. This CDR3 comprises 15 residues. J lost 4 bases, V lost 1 base, and 4 bases had no gene match. The chain's CDR3 is CASSLPTGVNEKLFF. CDR3 nucleotide sequence: TGCGCCAGCAGCTTGCCCACAGGGGTTAATGAAAAACTGTTTTTT.

In regard to this clone: At one of its ends the junction is not consistent with the germline gene, which may arise from a read error. This specimen includes other DNA sequences encoding the same CDR3. This chain uses TRBV30 with TRBJ1-1; D gene ambiguous. Germline values: CDR1 GTSNPN, CDR2 SVGIG (reference sequence). The CDR3 extends over 11 amino acids. The CDR3 DNA reads as TGTGCCTGGAGCCAAAACATTGAAGCTTTCTTT. It encodes CAWSQNIEAFF.

The V and J genes are TRBV10-3 and TRBJ2-7; perhaps TRBD2 as D (6 bases). Trimming shortened V by 9 bases and J by 6 bases, and 18 bases separated the two germline ends. In germline, CDR1 is ENHRY, CDR2 SYGVKD. The CDR3 loop spans 13 amino acids. CDR3 residues: CAIDSGGKSEQYF. CDR3 coding DNA: TGTGCCATAGATTCCGGGGGAAAGAGCGAGCAGTACTTC.

Turning to this clone: Other DNA sequences in the same sample also yield this CDR3. The chain links TRBV25-1 to TRBJ1-3; no clear D gene. The CDR3 totals 14 residues. V lost 1 base and J 4 bases, leaving 8 bases between the germline ends. The V gene's germline CDR1 is MGHDK and CDR2 SYGVNS. The chain's CDR3 is CASSEWGSGNTIYF. For the CDR3, the DNA is TGTGCCAGCAGTGAATGGGGATCCGGAAACACCATATATTTT.

The V gene is TRBV11-2, the J gene TRBJ2-5, with 12 bases identical to TRBD2. J was trimmed by 1 base and V by 3 bases; bases with no gene match: 3. The CDR3 runs to 16 residues. Looked up from germline, CDR1 is SGHAT and CDR2 is FQNNGV. CDR3: CASSFGLAGSQETQYF. CDR3 nucleotides: TGTGCCAGCAGCTTTGGACTAGCGGGAAGCCAAGAGACCCAGTACTTC.

As regards this clone: Other nucleotide sequences in the sample specify the same CDR3. The chain links TRBV6-5 to TRBJ1-5, with TRBD1 matching 7 bases. The CDR3 loop spans 14 amino acids. V lost 6 bases to trimming and J lost 3 bases; unmatched junction nucleotides: 5. The germline V gene has CDR1 MNHEY and CDR2 SVGAGI. The CDR3 DNA is TGTGCCAGCAGCCGACAGGGCCCCAATCAGCCCCAGCATTTT. Translation gives CASSRQGPNQPQHF.

V usage is TRBV27 and J usage is TRBJ1-4; D is unresolved. V lost 0 bases to trimming and J lost 7 bases, with 6 bases between them. The germline gives CDR1 MNHEY, CDR2 SMNVEV (reference sequence). The CDR3 is 13 residues long. For the CDR3, the DNA is TGTGCCAGCAGTTTATCCTGGGGTGAAAAACTGTTTTTT. This codes for CASSLSWGEKLFF.

V gene TRBV25-1 combines with J gene TRBJ2-6, with TRBD1 matching over 7 bases. The CDR3 covers 18 residues. CDR1 and CDR2 from the germline V gene are MGHDK and SYGVNS. The V and J ends lost 1 base and 2 bases, in that order; junction bases with no gene match: 8. The CDR3 loop is CASSELGQGVPGANVLTF. CDR3 DNA sequence: TGTGCCAGCAGTGAATTAGGTCAGGGGGTGCCTGGGGCCAACGTCCTGACTTTC.

V usage is TRBV5-6 and J usage is TRBJ2-6, with 11 bases matching TRBD2. Germline-derived CDR1 and CDR2 are SGHDT and YYEEEE. J lost 2 bases, V lost 0 bases, and 4 bases had no gene match. The CDR3 is made up of 18 amino acids. CDR3 DNA sequence: TGTGCCAGCAGCTTGGAGGTACTAGCGGGAGCTGGGGCCAACGTCCTGACTTTC. Amino acids: CASSLEVLAGAGANVLTF.

This clone was counted once. The rearrangement links TRBV11-2 to TRBJ2-2; no reliable D call. The V gene's germline CDR1 is SGHAT and CDR2 FQNNGV. This CDR3 region has 14 residues. Trimming removed 3 bases from V and 5 bases from J, with 10 bases in between. The CDR3 bases are TGTGCCAGCAGCTTTTCGACGACAACCGGGGAGCTGTTTTTT. It translates to CASSFSTTTGELFF.